These 18 T cell receptor beta chains came from one sample sequenced in a study of vaccination effects on CD4 cells after COVID-19. Clones were read by immunoSEQ multiplex PCR, and TCRdb kept only the in-frame ones, dropping some. The sample comprises some 22,000 clones, 65% to 85% of which are singletons, and roughly 25% rests with the top ten. These TCRs' antigens remain unknown. Antigen-specific CD4+ T cells expanded by the ViraFEST assay with viral peptide pools were then sequenced. Upon completion of 10 to 11 days in culture, CD4+ T cells were isolated. The vaccine recipients had no prior SARS-CoV-2 infection, with negative nucleocapsid antibodies. Source: CD4+ T cells from PBMCs cultured with HCoV-NL63 spike peptides, taken before COVID-19 vaccination. These receptors were taken from a human donor who received a COVID-19 vaccine.

The sample holds a few counts of this clone. The chain links TRBV5-1 to TRBJ1-2; unclear D gene. The CDR3 consists of 13 residues. Germline V CDR1 and CDR2: SGHRS, YFSETQ. V lost 4 bases and J lost 4, with 11 bases in between. CDR3 nucleotide sequence: TGCGCCAGCAGCCCAGCTCGTGGCTATGGCTACACCTTC. Translated: CASSPARGYGYTF. Full variable domain (remainder filled in from reference TRBV5-1 and TRBJ1-2): KAGVTQTPRYLIKTRGQQVTLSCSPISGHRSVSWYQQTPGQGLQFLFEYFSETQRNKGNFPGRFSGRQFSNSRSEMNVSTLELGDSALYLCASSPARGYGYTFGSGTRLTVV.

This clone was seen once. The chain employs TRBV6-1 and TRBJ2-7, with TRBD2 matching over 7 bases. The trim removed 2 bases at V and 0 bases at J, leaving 4 bases unmatched. Germline V gene sequence: CDR1 MNHNS, CDR2 SASEGT. CDR3 length: 15 amino acids. CDR3 DNA sequence: TGTGCCAGCAGTGAATCCCCGGGAGGCTCCTACGAGCAGTACTTC. Its translation: CASSESPGGSYEQYF.

This chain joins TRBV5-1 and TRBJ2-5; D is possibly TRBD2 (5 bases). Between the trimmed V and J ends, which lost 0 bases and 4 bases, there was a span of 16 bases. The CDR3 is 16 amino acids. CDR1 SGHRS and CDR2 YFSETQ come from the germline V gene. CDR3 residues: CASSLGADPRAETQYF. The CDR3 DNA is TGCGCCAGCAGCTTGGGGGCAGACCCGAGGGCAGAGACCCAGTACTTC.

The J gene is TRBJ1-1, the V gene TRBV21-1. TRBV21-1 is termed a pseudogene. This CDR3 contains 14 residues. For the CDR3, the DNA is TGTGCCAGCAGCACGCCCACCAAGAACACTGAAGCTTTCTTT. Translated: CASSTPTKNTEAFF.

In DNA form, the CDR3 reads TGCGCCAGCAGCAGGGAGGGGACAGGGGGCTACAATGAGCAGTTCTTC. This translates into CASSREGTGGYNEQFF. The chain couples TRBV5-1 to TRBJ2-1, with 11 bases identical to TRBD1. CDR1 and CDR2 from the germline V gene are SGHRS and YFSETQ. The CDR3 covers 16 residues. Germline trimming cut 4 bases from V and 3 bases from J; bases unmatched to any gene: 6.

The V call is TRBV18, the J call TRBJ2-3; 12 bases map to TRBD2. Germline V CDR1 and CDR2: KGHSH, LQKENI. V lost 2 bases and J lost 5; bases outside the gene matches: 5. The CDR3 is made up of 16 amino acids. The CDR3 spells CASSPRALAGGDTQYF. The DNA for the CDR3 is TGTGCCAGCTCACCAAGGGCACTAGCGGGAGGAGATACGCAGTATTTT.

This chain joins TRBV5-3 and TRBJ2-6; D is unclear. TRBV5-3 is flagged as an ORF with uncertain function. CDR3 size: 15 residues. V was trimmed by 4 bases and J by 4 bases, leaving 12 bases between them. The CDR3 DNA sequence: TGTGCCAGAAGCCCCAAGGAAGGGGGGGCCAACGTCCTGACTTTC. Protein product: CARSPKEGGANVLTF.

The count of this clone is one. V is TRBV9 and J is TRBJ1-6; a weak D match, TRBD1 (6 bases). The germline CDR1 and CDR2 sequences are SGDLS and YYNGEE. Trimming removed 0 bases at V and 10 bases at J, with 11 bases between. The CDR3 has 14 amino acids. The CDR3 DNA is TGTGCCAGCAGCGTAGAAGGGGGGGGATCACCCCTCCACTTT. Its protein product is CASSVEGGGSPLHF.

A few counts support this clone. This chain uses TRBV6-5 with TRBJ2-3; D is unclear. Germline CDR1 reads MNHEY; CDR2 reads SVGAGI. The CDR3 sequence is 15 residues long. V was clipped by 2 bases and J by 0 bases, with 9 bases between them. CDR3: CASSYGQASTDTQYF. The CDR3 DNA follows: TGTGCCAGCAGTTACGGGCAGGCTAGCACAGATACGCAGTATTTT.

The chain recombines TRBV30 with TRBJ1-2; TRBD1 might be the D (5 bases). V lost 2 bases and J lost 4, with 23 bases in between. The CDR3 covers 17 residues. The germline gives CDR1 GTSNPN, CDR2 SVGIG (reference sequence). DNA of the CDR3: TGTGCCTGGAGTAGGAAGACAGTACCGAGGGGAATCTATGGCTACACCTTC. This encodes CAWSRKTVPRGIYGYTF.

Ten or more counts support this clone. The chain couples TRBV29-1 to TRBJ1-2; unclear D gene. The germline gives CDR1 SQVTM, CDR2 ANQGSEA. This CDR3 has 12 amino acids. V was clipped by 4 bases and J by 4 bases, with 10 bases between them. CDR3 residues: CSVVLGSYGYTF. In DNA, the CDR3 is TGCAGCGTTGTGCTGGGAAGCTATGGCTACACCTTC.

CDR3: CASSPGQTNQPQHF. The CDR3 DNA sequence: TGTGCCAGCTCACCAGGACAGACTAATCAGCCCCAGCATTTT. This chain links TRBV18 with TRBJ1-5; possible D gene TRBD1, 6 bases. Germline-derived CDR1 and CDR2 are KGHSH and LQKENI. The CDR3 runs to 14 residues. V was pared by 2 bases and J by 4 bases, with 9 bases between.

The V and J genes are TRBV3-1 (or the pseudogene TRBV3-2) and TRBJ1-1; TRBD1 is a possible D gene (5 bases). V was cut by 4 bases and J by 14 bases, with 17 bases left in between. Germline V CDR1 and CDR2: LGHDT, YNNKEL (reference sequence). This CDR3 contains 12 residues. CDR3 nucleotide sequence: TGTGCCAGCAGCCCCTCTACAGGCGGAGAGTTCTTT. Protein product: CASSPSTGGEFF.

This chain links TRBV5-6 with TRBJ1-6; D not resolved. CDR1 is SGHDT, CDR2 YYEEEE, per germline. The V gene lost 5 bases and the J gene lost 10 bases, with 16 bases spanning the gap. The CDR3 has 14 amino acids. DNA of the CDR3: TGTGCCAGCAGTTTCCCAGGATATGACTCACCCCTCCACTTT. Translated, it gives CASSFPGYDSPLHF.

The chain links TRBV19 to TRBJ1-1; D is unresolved. CDR1 LNHDA and CDR2 SQIVND come from the germline V gene (reference sequence). Trimming cost V 5 bases and J 4 bases, with 11 bases left between them. The CDR3 covers 13 residues. CDR3 residues: CASSPWGITEAFF. DNA of the CDR3: TGTGCCAGTAGTCCCTGGGGTATCACTGAAGCTTTCTTT.

The V and J genes are TRBV11-3 and TRBJ2-1; 7 nucleotides agree with TRBD2. Germline trimming cut 0 bases from V and 3 bases from J; bases unmatched to any gene: 2. Germline CDR1 SGHNT, CDR2 YENEEA. This CDR3 comprises 15 residues. CDR3 loop: CASSLDPSGYNEQFF. As DNA, the CDR3 is TGTGCCAGCAGCTTAGATCCTAGCGGCTACAATGAGCAGTTCTTC.

The V and J genes are TRBV5-3 and TRBJ2-3; the match to TRBD2 covers 8 bases. TRBV5-3 is assigned to the ORF class and has an uncertain function. The CDR3 spans 15 residues. Losses at the gene ends were 0 bases for V and 6 bases for J; bases not matched to a gene: 6. The CDR3 is CARSLVREGGDTQYF. As DNA, the CDR3 is TGTGCCAGAAGCTTGGTACGGGAGGGAGGGGATACGCAGTATTTT.

The chain couples TRBV24-1 to TRBJ2-1; no firm D call. Germline-derived CDR1 and CDR2 are KGHDR and SFDVKD. V lost 0 bases and J lost 8, with 13 bases in between. The CDR3 consists of 15 residues. CDR3 in DNA: TGTGCCACCAGTGATTTGGGGGAAAATGTGGATGAGCAGTTCTTC. Protein product: CATSDLGENVDEQFF.